This T cell receptor (beta chain) was sequenced in a study of blood T cell repertoires in COVID-19. Turning to the study itself: The study drew acute and convalescent COVID-19 samples from the United States, Italy and Spain.

Original processing methods: Reference gene primer amplification gave nucleated cell count estimates. Clones were read by immunoSEQ multiplex PCR, and TCRdb kept only the in-frame ones, dropping some. The V and J calls and clone size come from that table; D and trimming were worked out from the DNA. Among 55,000 to 65,000 clones, approximately 80% were seen once, and the ten largest hold roughly a tenth. With V trimmed by 4 bases and J by 6 bases, 3 bases remained unmatched. The germline CDR1 and CDR2 sequences are LNHDA and SQIVND (reference sequence). The CDR3 is made up of 14 amino acids. Recruited during active infection, patients (from Seattle) were subsequently followed longitudinally.

This receptor was taken from a man aged 30-40 years with COVID-19, enrolled during active disease. Sample: peripheral blood. This sequence joins TRBV19 and TRBJ1-5; the match to TRBD1 covers 10 bases. CDR3 residues: CASSRQGAGQPQHF. The CDR3 DNA sequence: TGTGCCAGTAGTAGACAGGGGGCGGGTCAGCCCCAGCATTTT.